The source of this T cell receptor beta chain is a study of shared clonotypes between healthy human individuals. Findings and limits, study-wide: Compared with clonotypes that all four donors shared, non-shared clonotypes had lower generation probabilities.

Tens of thousands of T cell genomes, or roughly 200 ng DNA, went into the sorted-subset replicate PCRs. The data were produced by immunoSEQ multiplex PCR, yet TCRdb's version contains in-frame clones alone and is incomplete. Among millions of clones listed, approximately 94% were seen once. Remarks on this clone: Antigen unknown.

In germline, CDR1 is SGHRS, CDR2 YFSETQ. The CDR3 spans 14 residues. V gave up 4 bases and J gave up 3 bases, with 14 bases separating them. Terminally differentiated effector memory CD45RA+ cells were excluded by CCR7 positive selection of CD45RO-negative cells. The sequence was obtained from a man aged 18-30 years in good health. Some clones in this sample may be carry-over from other donors' samples. J is TRBJ2-7 and V is TRBV5-1; no firm D call. The sample consisted of naive CD8+ T cells from PBMCs. The CDR3 sequence is CASSNRTNFYEQYF. For the CDR3, the DNA is TGCGCCAGCAGCAACCGGACCAATTTCTACGAGCAGTACTTC.